These 31 T cell receptor beta chains were all obtained from the same sample, sequenced in a study of tumor-infiltrating lymphocytes in primary liver carcinoma (dated by TCRdb to the late 2010s). Blood RNA was extracted from unsorted whole blood with TRIzol reagent; germline DNA came from the DNeasy Blood & Tissue kit. Instrument on record: Illumina HiSeq 2500. Using a constant-region primer and ProtoScript II reverse transcriptase, TCRbeta-specific cDNA was reverse-transcribed from around 500 ng total RNA. Construction of the TCRbeta libraries relied on three nested rounds of multiplex PCR, following a slightly modified ARM-PCR procedure. Each of the first two PCR rounds ran for about 10 cycles and used multiplex TRBV1-TRBV30 forward primers together with a Cbeta reverse primer. Through fastp at Q25 and MiXCR, TCRdb rebuilt clones from the public reads, retaining in-frame beta chains. One record per CDR3 amino acid sequence lists the most common genes and DNA. Counted in this sample were roughly 330,000 distinct CDR3 sequences; less than 65% of them appeared once. Under 8.5% of the sample is held by the ten biggest clonotypes.

Sequencing was done on a sample of peripheral blood. Receptors originate from a man between 35 and 55 years old with primary liver carcinoma and hepatitis B virus infection.

This clonotype was seen just once. The chain combines TRBV6-1 with TRBJ2-7; D might be TRBD1 or TRBD2, each matching 5 bases. Per the germline V gene, CDR1 is MNHNS and CDR2 is SASEGT. V was trimmed by 3 bases and J by 5 bases, leaving 17 bases between them. The CDR3 length is 15 residues. The CDR3 here is CASSEPGIGDHEQYF. DNA for the CDR3: TGTGCCAGCAGTGAGCCCGGGATAGGGGACCACGAGCAGTACTTC.

This clonotype was observed a few times. The chain joins TRBV28 to TRBJ2-2, with 7 bases matching TRBD2. This CDR3 spans 15 amino acids. J was trimmed by 5 bases and V by 3 bases; bases with no gene match: 6. From germline, CDR1 is MDHEN and CDR2 SYDVKM. CDR3 protein: CASSFDGRRTGELFF. The CDR3 nucleotides are TGTGCCAGCAGTTTTGACGGGAGGAGGACCGGGGAGCTGTTTTTT.

About this clonotype itself: This could be a read error, since a much larger clone is one nucleotide away. The V and J genes are TRBV5-5 and TRBJ2-5; 11 bases map to TRBD2. Germline V gives CDR1 SGHKS, CDR2 YYEKEE (reference sequence). This CDR3 contains 14 residues. The CDR3: CASSLDSSGRVPSF. The CDR3 DNA reads TGTGCCAGCAGCTTGGATAGTAGCGGGAGGGTCCCGTCCTTC.

The rearrangement links TRBV10-3 to TRBJ1-6, with TRBD1 matching over 7 bases. The CDR3 contains 13 residues. Germline lookup yields CDR1 ENHRY and CDR2 SYGVKD. V trimming: 9 bases; J trimming: 10 bases; junction bases outside the gene matches: 9. Here the CDR3 DNA reads TGTGCCATTAAACCAGGGGGGGACTCACCCCTCCACTTT. Translating it yields CAIKPGGDSPLHF.

This clonotype was counted a few times. The chain couples TRBV6-1 to TRBJ2-3; 12 bases map to TRBD2. After removal of 4 bases from V and 0 bases from J, the junction contained 11 bases not matched to a gene. This CDR3 is built from 19 residues. The germline gives CDR1 MNHNS, CDR2 SASEGT. This CDR3 reads CASSGRLAGVLPSTDTQYF. The CDR3 DNA is TGTGCCAGCAGTGGCCGACTAGCGGGAGTCTTGCCTAGCACAGATACGCAGTATTTT.

As for this clonotype: This clone may be a read error of a much larger clone one base away. The rearrangement links TRBV29-1 to TRBJ1-2, with 9 bases lining up with TRBD1. Germline lookup yields CDR1 SQVTM and CDR2 ANQGSEA. The CDR3 sequence is 12 residues long. The CDR3 nucleotides read TGCAGCGCTACAGGGGGCGACTATGGCCACACCTTC. It translates to CSATGGDYGHTF. Full variable domain (rest looked up from reference TRBV29-1 and TRBJ1-2): SAVISQKPSRDICQRGTSLTIQCQVDSQVTMMFWYRQQPGQSLTLIATANQGSEATYESGFVIDKFPISRPNLTFSTLTVSNMSPEDSSIYLCSATGGDYGHTFGSGTRLTVV.

About this clonotype itself: An end of the junction differs from the germline gene, which may be a read error. The chain uses TRBV12-3 or TRBV12-4 and TRBJ2-5; D may be TRBD1 (5 bases). This CDR3 has 15 residues. CDR3 bases: TGTGTCAGCAGTCGTCCCACAGGTCTCACAGAGACCCAATACTTC. Its protein is CVSSRPTGLTETQYF.

On this clonotype: A read error is possible here, since a much larger clone lies one base away. The chain carries TRBV6-6 and TRBJ2-1; weak D call: TRBD2 (6 bases). The CDR3 has 17 amino acids. The V gene's germline CDR1 is MNHNY and CDR2 SVGAGI (reference sequence). V gave up 5 bases and J gave up 5 bases, with 22 bases separating them. CDR3 nucleotides: TGTGCCAGCAGTCACAGTGGAGGCGGGAAAGGGAACAATGAGCAGTTCTTC. It is translated as CASSHSGGGKGNNEQFF.

This clonotype was seen a few times. The chain has TRBV10-2 and TRBJ2-7, with D uncertain. The ends were cut back, 4 bases at V and 7 bases at J, with 8 bases in the middle. Per the germline V gene, CDR1 is WSHSY and CDR2 is SAAADI. The CDR3 contains 11 residues. The CDR3 loop reads CASSAPGEQYF. The CDR3 DNA sequence: TGCGCCAGCAGTGCCCCTGGGGAGCAGTACTTC.

In the case of this clonotype: The junction departs from the called germline gene at one end, perhaps through a read error. V gene TRBV4-1 combines with J gene TRBJ2-7; 7 bases map to TRBD1. CDR1 is MGHRA, CDR2 YSYEKL, per germline. The CDR3 length is 14 residues. CDR3 sequence (DNA): TGCGCCAACAGCCAAGTAGGGACAGACTACGAGCAGTACTTC. The encoded protein is CANSQVGTDYEQYF.

Ten or more counts support this clonotype. This rearrangement joins TRBV5-4 to TRBJ2-2; weak D call: TRBD1 (5 bases). CDR1 is SGHNT, CDR2 YYREEE, per germline (reference sequence). CDR3 size: 12 residues. Trimming cost V 9 bases and J 3 bases, with 9 bases left between them. For the CDR3, the DNA is TGTGCCAACTCCAGGGACACCGGGGAGCTGTTTTTT. Translation gives CANSRDTGELFF. The entire variable domain, with the rest obtained from reference TRBV5-4 and TRBJ2-2, is as follows: ETGVTQSPTHLIKTRGQQVTLRCSSQSGHNTVSWYQQALGQGPQFIFQYYREEENGRGNFPPRFSGLQFPNYSSELNVNALELDDSALYLCANSRDTGELFFGEGSRLTVL.

Here the CDR3 DNA reads TGTGCCAGCAGTGGGACTAGCTCTAGCAATGAGCAGTTCTTC. Amino acids: CASSGTSSSNEQFF. The chain employs TRBV12-3 or TRBV12-4 and TRBJ2-1; 9 positions agree with TRBD2. The CDR3 covers 14 residues. Losses at the gene ends were 5 bases for V and 6 bases for J; bases not matched to a gene: 5.

This clonotype was detected once. Just one base apart from a much larger clone, this may be a read error. The J gene is TRBJ2-7, the V gene TRBV10-2; no clear D. V lost 10 bases and J 1 base, leaving 14 bases between the germline ends. The CDR3 length is 13 residues. In germline, CDR1 is WSHSY, CDR2 SAAADI. CDR3 nucleotide sequence: TGCGCCACCAAACGGCTTTTGTCCTACGAGCAGTACTTC. It is translated as CATKRLLSYEQYF.

The V and J genes are TRBV5-4 and TRBJ2-3, with 8 bases that match TRBD2. Germline assignment: CDR1 SGHNT and CDR2 YYREEE (reference sequence). The V segment lost 2 bases and the J segment 3 bases; nucleotides outside the gene matches: 5. The CDR3 is 15 amino acids. This chain's CDR3 is CASSLAGVGTDTQYF. The CDR3 coding sequence is TGTGCCAGCAGCTTAGCGGGAGTAGGGACAGATACGCAGTATTTT.

To note about this clonotype: This may be a read error: a much more frequent sequence differs by one nucleotide. The genes are TRBV14 and TRBJ2-1; D tentatively reads TRBD1 or TRBD2 (7 bases each). This CDR3 region has 18 residues. CDR1 is SGHDN and CDR2 is FVKESK in the germline V gene. The CDR3 is CVSRETTGEGVSYNEQFF. The CDR3 nucleotides are TGTGTCAGCAGAGAGACTACAGGGGAGGGGGTCTCCTACAATGAGCAGTTCTTC.

A word on this clonotype: A read error may account for a junction end that differs from germline. The V and J genes are TRBV4-1 and TRBJ2-7; 7 bases match TRBD2. The CDR3 spans 15 residues. Germline V gene data show CDR1 as MGHRA and CDR2 as YSYEKL. The CDR3 DNA reads TGCGCCAGTAGCCGAGACGGGACTACTACCTACGAGCAGTACTTC. Protein product: CASSRDGTTTYEQYF.

This chain uses TRBV28 with TRBJ1-2; possible D gene TRBD1, 5 bases. V was clipped by 10 bases and J by 12 bases, with 21 bases between them. The germline CDR1 and CDR2 sequences are MDHEN and SYDVKM. The CDR3 has 12 residues. The chain's CDR3 is CANSWGRNKNTF. The CDR3 nucleotides are TGTGCCAACAGCTGGGGCAGAAACAAAAACACCTTC.

This clonotype was seen a few times. The J gene is TRBJ2-5, the V gene TRBV6-1; D not certain. Germline values: CDR1 MNHNS, CDR2 SASEGT. The CDR3 consists of 15 residues. V gave up 1 base and J gave up 1 base, with 10 bases separating them. CDR3 loop: CASSEGPQLQETQYF. CDR3 bases: TGTGCCAGCAGTGAAGGCCCACAGCTCCAAGAGACCCAGTACTTC.

Worth noting for this clonotype: Since the CDR3 does not end with the conserved phenylalanine or tryptophan, this likely comes from a read error. The DNA is left out, because the CDR3 cannot be placed on it with certainty; the CDR3 is given as TCRdb lists it. V is TRBV4-2 and J is TRBJ2-5; the D segment call TRBD1 is taken from the table without a DNA check. The CDR3 length equals 15 residues, ends included. Germline lookup yields CDR1 LGHNA and CDR2 YNFKEQ. The CDR3 sequence is CASSQDRDRQKTQCS.

V usage is TRBV28 and J usage is TRBJ2-1; D may be TRBD1 (7 bases). Trimming removed 3 bases at V and 10 bases at J, with 19 bases between. Germline V gene sequence: CDR1 MDHEN, CDR2 SYDVKM. This CDR3 is built from 15 residues. CDR3: CASSFRQGGLQEQFF. The CDR3 coding sequence is TGTGCCAGCAGTTTCCGGCAGGGGGGTTTACAGGAGCAGTTCTTC.

About this clonotype itself: This may be a read error: a much more frequent sequence differs by one nucleotide. This chain links TRBV12-3 or TRBV12-4 with TRBJ2-3; 7 nucleotides match TRBD2. Germline trimming cut 5 bases from V and 5 bases from J; bases unmatched to any gene: 7. The CDR3 runs to 14 residues. The CDR3 DNA reads as TGTGCCAGCAGTCCAAGCGGGATCATAGATACGCAGTATTTT. Amino acids: CASSPSGIIDTQYF.

On this clonotype: Given the absence of the conserved phenylalanine or tryptophan at the CDR3 end, a read error is likely. The CDR3 DNA reads as TGTGCTAGCACCTACCCTGGCCGAGCTAACTATGGCTACACCTTG. This sequence encodes CASTYPGRANYGYTL. V is TRBV6-5 and J is TRBJ1-2, with D uncertain. Germline CDR1 is MNHEY and CDR2 is SVGAGI. CDR3 size: 15 residues.

This rearrangement joins TRBV2 to TRBJ1-5; D is ambiguous. CDR3 size: 13 residues. V dropped 7 bases and J dropped 6 bases, with 13 bases sitting between them. Germline V lookup: CDR1 SNHLY, CDR2 FYNNEI. The CDR3 bases are TGTGCCAGCACCGAAGGGCTATTTCAGCCCCAGCATTTT. Protein sequence: CASTEGLFQPQHF.

On this clonotype: Germline is not matched at one junction end, which may reflect a read error. V and J are TRBV5-5 and TRBJ2-1; 8 bases align to TRBD2. This CDR3 has 17 amino acids. CDR1 is SGHKS and CDR2 is YYEKEE in the germline V gene (reference sequence). CDR3 loop: CTSSSNRPGLVTDEQFF. The CDR3, as DNA: TGTACCAGCAGCTCTAATCGGCCGGGACTAGTTACAGATGAGCAGTTCTTC.

As concerns this clonotype: This may arise from a read error, as a much more abundant clone is one base away. The V call is TRBV6-2 or TRBV6-3, the J call TRBJ2-7; 8 bases line up with TRBD2. The V gene's germline CDR1 is MNHEY and CDR2 SVGEGT. The CDR3 loop spans 15 amino acids. The CDR3 bases are TGTGCCAGCGGTTACTTTGCGGGAGGTCCCTACGAGCAGTACTTC. It specifies CASGYFAGGPYEQYF.

This clonotype was found once. This sequence may be a read error, since a much larger clone differs from it by one base. V gene TRBV10-1 combines with J gene TRBJ2-1, with 8 bases that match TRBD2. The J call may be in error: the DNA end matches TRBJ2-7 better. Germline CDR1 and CDR2: WNHNN and SYGVQD (reference sequence). The CDR3 spans 14 residues. The DNA of the CDR3 is TGCGCCAGCAGTCCCGGGAGGGAGTTGGATGAGCAGTACTTC. Residues: CASSPGRELDEQYF.

In the case of this clonotype: One end of the junction is discordant with germline, which a read error may explain. V is TRBV6-1 and J is TRBJ1-1; no definite D call. This CDR3 comprises 16 residues. From germline, CDR1 is MNHNS and CDR2 SASEGT. CDR3 DNA sequence: TGTGCCAGCATTGAAATATTTATACGGAGGGAGACTGAGGCTTTCTTT. Residues: CASIEIFIRRETEAFF.

This clonotype was recorded many times. The chain uses TRBV4-1 and TRBJ2-7; D call uncertain. The CDR3 sequence is 12 residues long. Trimming shortened V by 3 bases and J by 6 bases, and 9 bases separated the two germline ends. Germline-derived CDR1 and CDR2 are MGHRA and YSYEKL. For the CDR3, the DNA is TGCGCCAGCAGCCAGGGGTTTGGCGAGCAGTACTTC. Encoded protein: CASSQGFGEQYF.

Of note for this clonotype: This sequence may be a read error, since a much larger clone differs from it by one base. V gene TRBV4-2 combines with J gene TRBJ2-3; D is perhaps TRBD1 (5 bases). The germline V and J ends were trimmed by 1 base and 1 base, with 12 bases remaining between them. Germline V gives CDR1 LGHNA, CDR2 YNFKEQ. The CDR3 has 16 amino acids. DNA for the CDR3: TGTGCCAGCAGCCAAGGGGCGGAACAGGGCACAGATACGCAGTATTTT. As protein: CASSQGAEQGTDTQYF.

Concerning this clonotype itself: One end of the junction varies from germline; a read error may be responsible. This rearrangement joins TRBV6-2 or TRBV6-3 to TRBJ2-1; D uncertain. This CDR3 has 16 residues. Germline-derived CDR1 and CDR2 are MNHEY and SVGEGT. The CDR3 sequence: CASSTGRPSSYNELFF. The CDR3 DNA is TGTGCCAGCAGTACCGGACGGCCGAGCTCCTACAATGAGCTGTTCTTC.

Details on this clonotype: One junction end does not reproduce the germline sequence, and a read error may be involved. This CDR3 reads CVSSSRGQPRGPDTHYF. The CDR3 DNA reads TGTGTCAGCAGTTCCCGCGGGCAGCCGAGGGGCCCAGATACGCATTATTTT. The V and J genes are TRBV6-5 and TRBJ2-3; D tentatively reads TRBD1 or TRBD2 (5 bases each). Germline-derived CDR1 and CDR2 are MNHEY and SVGAGI. This CDR3 spans 17 amino acids.